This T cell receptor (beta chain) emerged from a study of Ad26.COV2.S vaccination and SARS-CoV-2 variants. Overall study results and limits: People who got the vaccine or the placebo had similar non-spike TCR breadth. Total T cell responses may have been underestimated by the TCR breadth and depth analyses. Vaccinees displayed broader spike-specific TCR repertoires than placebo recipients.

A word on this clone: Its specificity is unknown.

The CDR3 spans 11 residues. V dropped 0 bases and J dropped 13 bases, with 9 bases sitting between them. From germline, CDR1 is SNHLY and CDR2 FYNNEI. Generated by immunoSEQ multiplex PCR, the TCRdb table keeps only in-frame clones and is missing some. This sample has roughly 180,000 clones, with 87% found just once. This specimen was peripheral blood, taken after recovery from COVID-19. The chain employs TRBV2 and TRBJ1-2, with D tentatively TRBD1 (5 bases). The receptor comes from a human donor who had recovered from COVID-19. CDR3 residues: CASSEARGRTF. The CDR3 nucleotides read TGTGCCAGCAGTGAAGCGAGGGGTCGCACCTTC.